A single sample gave rise to the 20 T cell receptor beta chains below, sequenced in a study of OX40 agonist ivuxolimab in advanced cancers. The data were produced by immunoSEQ multiplex PCR, yet TCRdb's version contains in-frame clones alone and is incomplete. The sample yields almost 50,000 clones, around 80% seen once. The source was CD4+ or CD8+ T cells sorted from blood, collected in a trial of the OX40 agonist ivuxolimab. The receptors stem from an adult with an advanced solid tumor such as melanoma, head and neck, liver or kidney cancer.

The chain is built from TRBV7-3 and TRBJ2-1; D possibly corresponds to TRBD2 (5 bases). Looked up from germline, CDR1 is SGHTA and CDR2 is FQGTGA. The germline V and J ends were trimmed by 4 bases and 4 bases, with 11 bases remaining between them. The CDR3 totals 14 residues. The CDR3 sequence is CASSSNRGYNEQFF. In DNA, the CDR3 is TGTGCCAGCAGCTCTAATCGGGGTTACAATGAGCAGTTCTTC. Variable domain in full (rest from reference TRBV7-3 and TRBJ2-1): GAGVSQTPSNKVTEKGKYVELRCDPISGHTALYWYRQSLGQGPEFLIYFQGTGAADDSGLPNDRFFAVRPEGSVSTLKIQRTERGDSAVYLCASSSNRGYNEQFFGPGTRLTVL.

The chain uses TRBV6-6 and TRBJ2-1, with 8 bases identical to TRBD1. The germline V gene has CDR1 MNHNY and CDR2 SVGAGI (reference sequence). J gave up 9 bases and V 2 bases, and 9 bases lay outside the gene matches. The length of the CDR3 is 15 residues. DNA of the CDR3: TGTGCCAGCAGTTACCACGAGACAGGGGCGAGTGAGCAGTTCTTC. Translating it yields CASSYHETGASEQFF.

V is TRBV6-5 and J is TRBJ2-7; TRBD1 aligns across 8 bases. Unmatched junction bases numbered 12, after V lost 6 bases and J lost 5 bases. The CDR3 has 15 amino acids. The germline gives CDR1 MNHEY, CDR2 SVGAGI. The CDR3 DNA reads as TGTGCCAGCAGACGCCGGACAGGGCCCTCGAACGAGCAGTACTTC. Translating gives CASRRRTGPSNEQYF.

The chain carries TRBV29-1 and TRBJ2-4; either TRBD1 or TRBD2 may supply D (5 bases each). V was cut by 7 bases and J by 9 bases, with 16 bases left in between. Germline V gene lookup returns CDR1 SQVTM and CDR2 ANQGSEA. The CDR3 spans 12 residues. The CDR3, as DNA: TGCAGCGGGGGGACCCAGGGTGGCATTCAGTACTTC. Protein sequence: CSGGTQGGIQYF.

CDR3 in DNA: TGTGCCAGCAGTTTGCAGAATGCAGGCACCGGGGAGCTGTTTTTT. Its translation: CASSLQNAGTGELFF. The genes are TRBV28 and TRBJ2-2; unclear D gene. The CDR3 contains 15 residues. CDR1 is MDHEN, CDR2 SYDVKM, per germline. V was pared by 3 bases and J by 4 bases, with 12 bases between.

The chain joins TRBV14 to TRBJ1-2, with 8 bases that match TRBD1. The CDR3 loop spans 15 amino acids. The germline V gene encodes CDR1 SGHDN and CDR2 FVKESK. V shed 0 bases and J 4 bases; nucleotides not matched to a gene: 4. The CDR3 DNA is TGTGCCAGCAGCCAAGACTGGGGACAGGCCTATGGCTACACCTTC. Amino acid sequence: CASSQDWGQAYGYTF.

V usage is TRBV11-2 and J usage is TRBJ1-1; a weak D match, TRBD1 (6 bases). Germline V gene data show CDR1 as SGHAT and CDR2 as FQNNGV. V was trimmed by 5 bases and J by 2 bases, leaving 15 bases between them. CDR3 length: 15 amino acids. For the CDR3, the DNA is TGTGCCAGCAGCCCCCTCTGGGGGCGAAACACTGAAGCTTTCTTT. It encodes CASSPLWGRNTEAFF.

This chain links TRBV9 with TRBJ1-2; TRBD1 is a possible D gene (5 bases). CDR3 length: 15 residues. The germline V gene has CDR1 SGDLS and CDR2 YYNGEE. V was shortened by 0 bases and J by 5 bases, with 14 bases between the two germline ends. CDR3 sequence reads: CASSVEASGRYGYTF. The CDR3 nucleotides are TGTGCCAGCAGCGTAGAAGCCTCAGGGAGGTATGGCTACACCTTC.

V gene TRBV5-8 combines with J gene TRBJ2-3, with D maybe TRBD2 (5 bases). This CDR3 is built from 15 residues. From germline, CDR1 is SGHTS and CDR2 YDEGEE. V was pared by 2 bases and J by 3 bases, with 13 bases between. For the CDR3, the DNA is TGTGCCAGCAGCTTCCGACGAGGGTATACAGATACGCAGTATTTT. Translation gives CASSFRRGYTDTQYF.

The genes are TRBV18 and TRBJ1-2; a weak D match, TRBD1 (5 bases). Looked up from germline, CDR1 is KGHSH and CDR2 is LQKENI. Trimming took off 2 bases at V and 5 bases at J, with 18 bases between the two ends. This CDR3 is built from 16 residues. The CDR3 DNA is TGTGCCAGCTCACCATCTACACGACAGAAGATTTATGGCTACACCTTC. Translating it yields CASSPSTRQKIYGYTF.

This clone was counted only a few times. This rearrangement joins TRBV5-1 to TRBJ1-3; TRBD1 might be the D (6 bases). V lost 4 bases to trimming and J lost 2 bases, with 19 bases between them. CDR3 size: 17 residues. Germline V lookup: CDR1 SGHRS, CDR2 YFSETQ. The CDR3 nucleotides read TGCGCCAGCAGCCCTCAAACCGGGACATTTGCTGGAAACACCATATATTTT. As protein: CASSPQTGTFAGNTIYF.

The CDR3 sequence: CASSLALEDYGYTF. CDR3 coding DNA: TGTGCCAGCAGTTTGGCCTTGGAGGACTATGGCTACACCTTC. The chain uses TRBV28 and TRBJ1-2; no definite D call. Trimming took off 3 bases at V and 3 bases at J, with 11 bases between the two ends. This CDR3 comprises 14 residues. Germline V gene sequence: CDR1 MDHEN, CDR2 SYDVKM.

The chain combines TRBV7-6 with TRBJ2-3; D possibly corresponds to TRBD2 (5 bases). Germline assignment: CDR1 SGHVS and CDR2 FNYEAQ. The V gene lost 6 bases and the J gene lost 5 bases, with 15 bases spanning the gap. CDR3 length equals 14 residues. This chain's CDR3 is CASSPGLARDTQYF. CDR3 nucleotide sequence: TGTGCCAGCAGTCCGGGCTTAGCGAGAGATACGCAGTATTTT.

The chain combines TRBV29-1 with TRBJ2-5; D gene uncertain. V lost 0 bases and J lost 4, with 3 bases in between. The CDR3 extends over 11 amino acids. Germline CDR1 reads SQVTM; CDR2 reads ANQGSEA. Here the CDR3 DNA reads TGCAGCGTTGAAGAGCCAGAGACCCAGTACTTC. Its translation: CSVEEPETQYF.

The chain is built from TRBV15 and TRBJ2-1; TRBD2 matches 10 bases. Germline V CDR1 and CDR2: LNHNV, YYDKDF (reference sequence). CDR3 size: 17 residues. The trim removed 3 bases at V and 2 bases at J, leaving 7 bases unmatched. CDR3 sequence: CATSRDTGTSAYNEQFF. The CDR3 coding sequence is TGTGCCACCAGCAGGGATACTGGGACTAGCGCCTACAATGAGCAGTTCTTC. Complete variable domain (other parts from reference TRBV15 and TRBJ2-1): DAMVIQNPRYQVTQFGKPVTLSCSQTLNHNVMYWYQQKSSQAPKLLFHYYDKDFNNEADTPDNFQSRRPNTSFCFLDIRSPGLGDTAMYLCATSRDTGTSAYNEQFFGPGTRLTVL.

This clone was counted between two and nine times. This chain joins TRBV9 and TRBJ2-3; 9 bases map to TRBD2. CDR1 is SGDLS, CDR2 YYNGEE, per germline. The CDR3 loop spans 15 amino acids. With 3 bases clipped from V and 0 bases from J, the junction kept 2 bases outside the gene matches. CDR3 DNA: TGTGCCAGCAGCGGACTAGCGGAAAGCACAGATACGCAGTATTTT. Translating gives CASSGLAESTDTQYF.

J is TRBJ2-1 and V is TRBV4-2, with D unclear. This CDR3 is built from 13 residues. The germline V and J ends were trimmed by 4 bases and 13 bases, with 17 bases remaining between them. The germline V gene encodes CDR1 LGHNA and CDR2 YNFKEQ. The DNA of the CDR3 is TGTGCCAGCAGCCCTGAAGGGTCCCGACACCAGTTCTTC. This sequence encodes CASSPEGSRHQFF.

This chain uses TRBV29-1 with TRBJ2-1; D perhaps matches TRBD1 (6 bases). Trimming removed 3 bases at V and 5 bases at J, with 11 bases between. From germline, CDR1 is SQVTM and CDR2 ANQGSEA. The CDR3 has 13 amino acids. The CDR3 sequence is CSVERQGNNEQFF. The CDR3 coding sequence is TGCAGCGTTGAGCGCCAGGGGAACAATGAGCAGTTCTTC.

This chain uses TRBV5-4 with TRBJ2-3, with unresolved D. V lost 0 bases and J lost 5, with 4 bases in between. Germline CDR1 reads SGHNT; CDR2 reads YYREEE (reference sequence). The CDR3 extends over 12 amino acids. The CDR3 loop is CASSLAIDTQYF. CDR3 coding DNA: TGTGCCAGCAGCTTGGCCATAGATACGCAGTATTTT.

This clone was detected once. The chain is built from TRBV11-3 and TRBJ2-1, with 7 bases matching TRBD1. V was clipped by 3 bases and J by 4 bases; unmatched bases: 3. The CDR3 extends over 14 amino acids. CDR1 and CDR2 (germline): SGHNT, YENEEA. For the CDR3, the DNA is TGTGCCAGCAGCTTCTCGGGACAGTACAATGAGCAGTTCTTC. Its protein product is CASSFSGQYNEQFF.